The rows below give T cell receptor beta chains drawn from one sample of a study of T cell changes during pregnancy in multiple sclerosis. Produced via immunoSEQ multiplex PCR; TCRdb's table is partial and in-frame only. The sample includes 40,000 or so clones, roughly 90% seen only once; the top ten take 10% to 15%. The sample in question was CD8+ T cells from peripheral blood mononuclear cells, obtained in the first trimester of pregnancy. Every receptor here comes from a female donor with multiple sclerosis, enrolled in a pregnancy study. Both conserved end residues are part of each CDR3. The order of the fields is J gene, D gene, V gene, CDR3 DNA, CDR3 protein. The D gene is left open where the match is weak.

J gene: TRBJ2-3; D gene: TRBD2; V gene: TRBV7-6; CDR3 DNA: TGTGCCAGCAGCCCCGGACTGGGGGAGGGAGATACGCAGTATTTT; CDR3 protein: CASSPGLGEGDTQYF
J gene: TRBJ2-3; D gene: TRBD1; V gene: TRBV19; CDR3 DNA: TGTGCCAGTAGTATAGGTTGGGGGACAGGGGGGGTTGCAACGCAGTATTTT; CDR3 protein: CASSIGWGTGGVATQYF
J gene: TRBJ2-1; D gene: TRBD2; V gene: TRBV9; CDR3 DNA: TGTGCCAGCAGCGTTCGGACTAGCGGGGATGCTGAGCAGTTCTTC; CDR3 protein: CASSVRTSGDAEQFF
J gene: TRBJ1-1; D gene: -; V gene: TRBV19; CDR3 DNA: TGTGCCAGTAGTATACTAGGAGCGGCGGGGACTGAAGCTTTCTTT; CDR3 protein: CASSILGAAGTEAFF
J gene: TRBJ2-5; D gene: TRBD2; V gene: TRBV5-1; CDR3 DNA: TGCGCCAGCAGCTCCGACTCGACTAGCGGGGACCAAGAGACCCAGTACTTC; CDR3 protein: CASSSDSTSGDQETQYF
J gene: TRBJ2-5; D gene: -; V gene: TRBV14; CDR3 DNA: TGTGCCAGCAGCCAATTTCCAGGGGAGTACCAAGAGACCCAGTACTTC; CDR3 protein: CASSQFPGEYQETQYF
J gene: TRBJ1-1; D gene: -; V gene: TRBV6-1; CDR3 DNA: TGTGCCAGCAGTGAAAGAACAGCGAACACTGAAGCTTTCTTT; CDR3 protein: CASSERTANTEAFF
J gene: TRBJ2-6; D gene: -; V gene: TRBV19; CDR3 DNA: TGTGCCAGTAGTACAGAACAGGGAACTGGGGCCAACGTCCTGACTTTC; CDR3 protein: CASSTEQGTGANVLTF
J gene: TRBJ2-3; D gene: TRBD1; V gene: TRBV13; CDR3 DNA: TGTGCCAGCAGCTTAGGGACAGGGAGCACAGATACGCAGTATTTT; CDR3 protein: CASSLGTGSTDTQYF
J gene: TRBJ2-7; D gene: -; V gene: TRBV13; CDR3 DNA: TGTGCCAGCTCAGCACGGAGCTCCTACGAGCAGTACTTC; CDR3 protein: CASSARSSYEQYF